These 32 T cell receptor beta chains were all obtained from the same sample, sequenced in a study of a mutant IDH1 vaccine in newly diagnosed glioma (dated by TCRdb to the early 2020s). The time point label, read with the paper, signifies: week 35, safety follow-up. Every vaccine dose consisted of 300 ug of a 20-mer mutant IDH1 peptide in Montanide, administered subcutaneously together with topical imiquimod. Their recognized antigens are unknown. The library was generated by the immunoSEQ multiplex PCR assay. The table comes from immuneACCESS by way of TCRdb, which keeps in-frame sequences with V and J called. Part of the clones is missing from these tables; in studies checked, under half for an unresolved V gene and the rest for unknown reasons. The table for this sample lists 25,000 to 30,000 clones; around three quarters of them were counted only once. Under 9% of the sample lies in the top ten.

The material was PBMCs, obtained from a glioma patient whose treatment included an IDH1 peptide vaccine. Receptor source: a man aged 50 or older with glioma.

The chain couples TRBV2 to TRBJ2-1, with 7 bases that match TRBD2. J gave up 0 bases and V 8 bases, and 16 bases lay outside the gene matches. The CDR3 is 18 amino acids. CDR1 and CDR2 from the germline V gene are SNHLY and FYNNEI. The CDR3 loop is CASRREYPAGSSYNEQFF. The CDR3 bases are TGTGCCAGCCGGAGAGAATACCCAGCGGGATCCTCCTACAATGAGCAGTTCTTC.

The CDR3 loop reads CATSGVAVSTDTQYF. As DNA, the CDR3 is TGCGCCACCTCCGGGGTAGCGGTAAGCACAGATACGCAGTATTTT. This chain uses TRBV4-1 with TRBJ2-3; weak D call: TRBD2 (6 bases). In germline, CDR1 is MGHRA, CDR2 YSYEKL. Trimming stripped 10 bases from V and 0 bases from J, with 17 bases between. The CDR3 has 15 residues.

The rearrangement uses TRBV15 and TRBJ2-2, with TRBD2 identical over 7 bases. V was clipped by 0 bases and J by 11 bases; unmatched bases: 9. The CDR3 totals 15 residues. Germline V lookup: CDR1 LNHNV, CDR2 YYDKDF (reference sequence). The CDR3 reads CATSRDRGGAVELFF. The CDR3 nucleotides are TGTGCCACCAGCAGAGATCGGGGAGGGGCCGTAGAGCTGTTTTTT.

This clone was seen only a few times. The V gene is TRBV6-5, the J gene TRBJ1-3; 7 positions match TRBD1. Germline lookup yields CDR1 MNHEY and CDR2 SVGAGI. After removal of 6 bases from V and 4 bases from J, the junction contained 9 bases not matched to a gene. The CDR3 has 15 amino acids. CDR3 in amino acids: CASSFTGTEGNTIYF. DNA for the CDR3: TGTGCCAGCAGCTTCACCGGGACAGAAGGAAACACCATATATTTT.

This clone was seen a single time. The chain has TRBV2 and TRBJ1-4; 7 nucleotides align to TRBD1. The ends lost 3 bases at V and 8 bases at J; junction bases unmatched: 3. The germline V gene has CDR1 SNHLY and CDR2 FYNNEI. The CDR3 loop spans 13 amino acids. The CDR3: CASSENRGEKLFF. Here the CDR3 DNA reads TGTGCCAGCAGTGAGAACAGGGGAGAAAAACTGTTTTTT.

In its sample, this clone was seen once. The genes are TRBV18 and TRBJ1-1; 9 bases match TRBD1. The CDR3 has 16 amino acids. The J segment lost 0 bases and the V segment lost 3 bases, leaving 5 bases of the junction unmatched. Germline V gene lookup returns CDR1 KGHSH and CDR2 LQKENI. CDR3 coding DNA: TGTGCCAGCTCACCGGACAGGGGCCAATTGAACACTGAAGCTTTCTTT. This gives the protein CASSPDRGQLNTEAFF.

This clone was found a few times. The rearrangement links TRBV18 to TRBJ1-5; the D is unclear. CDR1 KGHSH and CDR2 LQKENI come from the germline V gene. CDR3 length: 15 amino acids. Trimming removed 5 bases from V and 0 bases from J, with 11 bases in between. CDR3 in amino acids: CASSADRASNQPQHF. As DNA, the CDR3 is TGTGCCAGCTCAGCTGATAGGGCTAGCAATCAGCCCCAGCATTTT.

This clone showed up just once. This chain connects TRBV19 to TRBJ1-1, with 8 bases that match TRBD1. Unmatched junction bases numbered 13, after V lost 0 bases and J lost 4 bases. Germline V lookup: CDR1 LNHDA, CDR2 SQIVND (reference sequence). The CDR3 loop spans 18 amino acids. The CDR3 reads CASSIDHGAGGSSTEAFF. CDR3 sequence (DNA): TGTGCCAGTAGTATAGACCATGGGGCAGGGGGCAGTAGCACTGAAGCTTTCTTT.

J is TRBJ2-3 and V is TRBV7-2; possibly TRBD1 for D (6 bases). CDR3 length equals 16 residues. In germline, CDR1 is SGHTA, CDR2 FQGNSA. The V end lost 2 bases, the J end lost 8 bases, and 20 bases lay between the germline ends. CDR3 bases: TGTGCCAGCAGCTTAAGTAGTGGGGATGAAGGGGGTACGCAGTATTTT. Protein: CASSLSSGDEGGTQYF. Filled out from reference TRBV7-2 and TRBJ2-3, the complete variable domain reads GAGVSQSPSNKVTEKGKDVELRCDPISGHTALYWYRQSLGQGLEFLIYFQGNSAPDKSGLPSDRFSAERTGGSVSTLTIQRTQQEDSAVYLCASSLSSGDEGGTQYFGPGTRLTVL.

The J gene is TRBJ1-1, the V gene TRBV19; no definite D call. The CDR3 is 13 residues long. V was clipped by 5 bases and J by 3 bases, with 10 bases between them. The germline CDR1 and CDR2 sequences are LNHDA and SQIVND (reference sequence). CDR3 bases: TGTGCCAGTAGTGAGGGCCTATACACTGAAGCTTTCTTT. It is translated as CASSEGLYTEAFF.

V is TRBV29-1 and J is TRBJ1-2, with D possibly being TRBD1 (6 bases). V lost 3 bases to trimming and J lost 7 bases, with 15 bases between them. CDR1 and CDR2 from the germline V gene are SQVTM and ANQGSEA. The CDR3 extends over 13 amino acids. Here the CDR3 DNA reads TGCAGCGTTGACAAGCCGGGGGCGCTTGGCTACACCTTC. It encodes CSVDKPGALGYTF.

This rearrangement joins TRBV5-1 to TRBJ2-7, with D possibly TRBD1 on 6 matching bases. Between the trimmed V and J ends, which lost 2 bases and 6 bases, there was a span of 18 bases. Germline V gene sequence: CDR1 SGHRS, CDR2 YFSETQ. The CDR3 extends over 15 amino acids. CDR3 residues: CASSFLTGSGSEQYF. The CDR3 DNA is TGCGCCAGCAGCTTCCTTACAGGGAGTGGGTCCGAGCAGTACTTC.

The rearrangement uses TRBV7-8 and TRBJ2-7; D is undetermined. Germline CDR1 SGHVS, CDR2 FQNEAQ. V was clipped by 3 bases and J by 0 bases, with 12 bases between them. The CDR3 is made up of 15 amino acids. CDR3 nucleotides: TGTGCCAGCAGCTTTGGGTTGGGAAGCTCCTACGAGCAGTACTTC. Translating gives CASSFGLGSSYEQYF.

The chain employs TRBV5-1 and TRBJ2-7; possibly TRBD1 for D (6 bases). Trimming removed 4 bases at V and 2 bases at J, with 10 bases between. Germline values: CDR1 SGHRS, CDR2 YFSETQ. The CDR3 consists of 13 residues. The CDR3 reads CASSEPGAYEQYF. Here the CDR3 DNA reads TGCGCCAGCAGCGAGCCAGGGGCCTACGAGCAGTACTTC. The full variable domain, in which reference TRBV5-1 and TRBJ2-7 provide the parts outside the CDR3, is KAGVTQTPRYLIKTRGQQVTLSCSPISGHRSVSWYQQTPGQGLQFLFEYFSETQRNKGNFPGRFSGRQFSNSRSEMNVSTLELGDSALYLCASSEPGAYEQYFGPGTRLTVT.

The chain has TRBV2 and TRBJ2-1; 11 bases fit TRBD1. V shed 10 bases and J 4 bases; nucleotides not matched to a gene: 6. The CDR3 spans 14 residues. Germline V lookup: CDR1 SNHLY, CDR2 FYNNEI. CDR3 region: CAITGTGGYNEQFF. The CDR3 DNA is TGTGCCATCACCGGGACAGGGGGATACAATGAGCAGTTCTTC.

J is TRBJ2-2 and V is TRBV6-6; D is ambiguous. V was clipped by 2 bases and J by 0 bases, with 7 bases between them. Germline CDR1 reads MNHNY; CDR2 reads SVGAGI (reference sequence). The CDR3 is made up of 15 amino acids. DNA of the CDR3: TGTGCCAGCAGTTACGCTCCGCCGAACACCGGGGAGCTGTTTTTT. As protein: CASSYAPPNTGELFF.

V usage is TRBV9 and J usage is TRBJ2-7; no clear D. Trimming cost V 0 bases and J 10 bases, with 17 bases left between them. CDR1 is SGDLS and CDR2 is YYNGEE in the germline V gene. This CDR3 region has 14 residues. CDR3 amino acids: CASSVGDGQLVQYF. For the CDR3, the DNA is TGTGCCAGCAGCGTAGGAGATGGCCAACTCGTTCAGTACTTC.

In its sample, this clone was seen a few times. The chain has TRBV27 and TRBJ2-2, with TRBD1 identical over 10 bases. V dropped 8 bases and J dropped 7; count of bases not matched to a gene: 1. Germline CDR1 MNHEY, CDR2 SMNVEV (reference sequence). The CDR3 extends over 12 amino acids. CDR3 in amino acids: CASWDRGGELFF. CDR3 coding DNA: TGTGCCAGCTGGGACAGGGGCGGGGAGCTGTTTTTT.

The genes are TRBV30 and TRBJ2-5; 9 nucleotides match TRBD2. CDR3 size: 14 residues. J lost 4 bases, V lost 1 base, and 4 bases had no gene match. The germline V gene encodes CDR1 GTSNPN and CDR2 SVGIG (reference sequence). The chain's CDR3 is CAWSAAGGIETQYF. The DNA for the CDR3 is TGTGCCTGGAGTGCAGCGGGGGGAATAGAGACCCAGTACTTC.

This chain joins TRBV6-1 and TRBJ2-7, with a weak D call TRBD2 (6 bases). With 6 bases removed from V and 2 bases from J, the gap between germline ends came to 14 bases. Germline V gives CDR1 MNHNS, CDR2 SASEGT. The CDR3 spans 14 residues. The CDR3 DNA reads TGTGCCAGCAGGGGGTGGGGGGTGGCCTACGAGCAGTACTTC. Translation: CASRGWGVAYEQYF.

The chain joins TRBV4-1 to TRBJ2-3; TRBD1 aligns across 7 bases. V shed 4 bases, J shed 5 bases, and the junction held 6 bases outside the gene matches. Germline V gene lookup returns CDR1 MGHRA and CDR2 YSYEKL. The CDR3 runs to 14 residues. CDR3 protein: CASSPTGERDTQYF. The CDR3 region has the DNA TGCGCCAGCAGCCCAACAGGGGAGAGAGATACGCAGTATTTT.

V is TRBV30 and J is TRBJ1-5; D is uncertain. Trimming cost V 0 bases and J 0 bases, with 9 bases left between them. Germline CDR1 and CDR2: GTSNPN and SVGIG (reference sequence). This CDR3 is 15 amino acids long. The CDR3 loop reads CAWSVEGSSNQPQHF. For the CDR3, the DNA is TGTGCCTGGAGTGTAGAAGGCTCTAGCAATCAGCCCCAGCATTTT.

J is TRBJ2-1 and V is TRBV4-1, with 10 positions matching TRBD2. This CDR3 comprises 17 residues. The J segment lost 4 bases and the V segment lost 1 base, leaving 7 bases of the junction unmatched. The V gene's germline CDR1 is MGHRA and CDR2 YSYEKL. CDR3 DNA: TGCGCCAGCAGCCAAGGGGCCCCTAGCGGGGGTTACAATGAGCAGTTCTTC. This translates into CASSQGAPSGGYNEQFF.

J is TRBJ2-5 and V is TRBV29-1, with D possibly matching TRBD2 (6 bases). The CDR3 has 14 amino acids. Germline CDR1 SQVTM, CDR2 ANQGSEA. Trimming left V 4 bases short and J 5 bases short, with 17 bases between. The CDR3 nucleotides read TGCAGCGTTGGATCTAGGGTGGCGGGGGAGACCCAGTACTTC. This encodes CSVGSRVAGETQYF.

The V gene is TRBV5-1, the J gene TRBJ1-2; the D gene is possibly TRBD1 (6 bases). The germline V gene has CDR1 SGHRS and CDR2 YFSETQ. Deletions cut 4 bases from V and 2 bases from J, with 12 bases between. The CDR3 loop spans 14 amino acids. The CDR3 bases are TGCGCCAGCAGCCCCGGGGACACCAACTATGGCTACACCTTC. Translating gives CASSPGDTNYGYTF.

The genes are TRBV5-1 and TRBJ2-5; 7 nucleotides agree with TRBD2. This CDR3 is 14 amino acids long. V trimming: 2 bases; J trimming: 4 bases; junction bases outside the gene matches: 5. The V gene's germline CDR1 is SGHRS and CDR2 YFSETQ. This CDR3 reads CASSLERGGETQYF. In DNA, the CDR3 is TGCGCCAGCAGCTTAGAGCGGGGAGGAGAGACCCAGTACTTC.

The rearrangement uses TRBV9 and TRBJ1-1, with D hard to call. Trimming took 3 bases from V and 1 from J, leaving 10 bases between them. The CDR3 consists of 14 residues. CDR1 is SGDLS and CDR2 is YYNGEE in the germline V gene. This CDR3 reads CASSGQGSNTEAFF. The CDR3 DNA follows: TGTGCCAGCAGCGGACAAGGATCGAACACTGAAGCTTTCTTT.

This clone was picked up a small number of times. CDR3 residues: CASSEFRTGRNYEQYF. Written as DNA, the CDR3 is TGCGCCAGCAGCGAATTTCGTACGGGGAGGAACTACGAGCAGTACTTC. The chain has TRBV4-1 and TRBJ2-7, with a possible D match to TRBD2 (6 bases). This CDR3 region has 16 residues. Trimming cost V 5 bases and J 3 bases, with 20 bases left between them. The germline V gene has CDR1 MGHRA and CDR2 YSYEKL.

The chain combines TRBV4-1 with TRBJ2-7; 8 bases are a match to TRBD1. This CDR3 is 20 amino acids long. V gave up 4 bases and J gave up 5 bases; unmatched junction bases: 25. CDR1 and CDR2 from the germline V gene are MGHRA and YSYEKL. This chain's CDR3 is CASSRQKTVAGGLTPHEQYF. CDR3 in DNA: TGCGCCAGCAGCCGCCAAAAAACAGTTGCAGGGGGCCTTACACCCCACGAGCAGTACTTC.

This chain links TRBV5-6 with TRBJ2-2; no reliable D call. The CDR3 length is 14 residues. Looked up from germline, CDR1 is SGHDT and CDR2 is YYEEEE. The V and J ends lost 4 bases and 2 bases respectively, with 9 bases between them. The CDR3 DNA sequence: TGTGCCAGCAGCCCCTGGGGAAACACCGGGGAGCTGTTTTTT. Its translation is CASSPWGNTGELFF.

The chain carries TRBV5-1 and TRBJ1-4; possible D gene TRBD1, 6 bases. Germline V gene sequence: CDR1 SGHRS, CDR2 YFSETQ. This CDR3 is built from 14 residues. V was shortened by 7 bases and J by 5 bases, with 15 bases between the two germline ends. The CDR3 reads CASRMDSSNEKLFF. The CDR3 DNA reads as TGCGCCAGCCGTATGGACAGCTCCAATGAAAAACTGTTTTTT.

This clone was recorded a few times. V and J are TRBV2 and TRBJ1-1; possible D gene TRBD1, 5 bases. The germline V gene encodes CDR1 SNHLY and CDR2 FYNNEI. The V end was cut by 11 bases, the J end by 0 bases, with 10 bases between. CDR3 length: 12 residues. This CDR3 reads CAGRQMNTEAFF. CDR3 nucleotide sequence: TGTGCCGGAAGACAGATGAACACTGAAGCTTTCTTT.